These 29 T cell receptor beta chains were all obtained from the same sample, sequenced in a study of T cells in Graves' hyperthyroidism and ophthalmopathy. Researchers amplified the TCR beta CDR3 regions from RNA transcripts. HTBI primers were the set used in a first-round RT-PCR of the TCR CDR3. TCRdb re-derived calls from the multiplex PCR reads in MiXCR, one entry per CDR3 protein. Seen here are a few hundred thousand distinct CDR3 sequences, 35% to 55% observed once, and the top ten hold roughly 8.2%. Sequenced material: peripheral blood or thyroid tissue (not recorded which). The receptors were gathered from a young woman with Graves' hyperthyroidism.

Regarding this clonotype: One end of the junction does not line up with germline, which may come from a read error. The chain couples TRBV24-1 to TRBJ2-3; perhaps D is TRBD1 or TRBD2 (6 bases each). The length of the CDR3 is 16 residues. From germline, CDR1 is KGHDR and CDR2 SFDVKD. As DNA, the CDR3 is TGTGCCATCAGTGATTCCTACCGAGGGGGGCGAGATACGCAGTATTTT. Its translation: CAISDSYRGGRDTQYF.

This clonotype appeared many times. This chain uses TRBV12-3 or TRBV12-4 with TRBJ2-7; 11 nucleotides agree with TRBD2. The CDR3 is made up of 13 amino acids. V dropped 6 bases and J dropped 4; count of bases not matched to a gene: 2. In nucleotides, the CDR3 is TGTGCCAGCAGCACTAGCGGGAGATACGAGCAGTACTTC. Translating it yields CASSTSGRYEQYF.

The V and J genes are TRBV2 and TRBJ1-2, with 8 bases lining up with TRBD1. This CDR3 is built from 14 residues. The J segment lost 6 bases and the V segment lost 4 bases, leaving 7 bases of the junction unmatched. Germline V gives CDR1 SNHLY, CDR2 FYNNEI. The CDR3 bases are TGTGCCAGCAGTGGTCCGACAGGGGCAAATGGCTACACCTTC. Amino acid sequence: CASSGPTGANGYTF.

This rearrangement joins TRBV25-1 to TRBJ2-5, with 9 bases aligning to TRBD1. CDR1 is MGHDK, CDR2 SYGVNS, per germline. J lost 3 bases, V lost 1 base, and 3 bases had no gene match. This CDR3 has 15 amino acids. The CDR3 DNA reads TGTGCCAGCAGTGAATCCGGGACAGGGAAAGAGACCCAGTACTTC. Protein product: CASSESGTGKETQYF. The full variable domain, its missing parts supplied by reference TRBV25-1 and TRBJ2-5, is EADIYQTPRYLVIGTGKKITLECSQTMGHDKMYWYQQDPGMELHLIHYSYGVNSTEKGDLSSESTVSRIRTEHFPLTLESARPSHTSQYLCASSESGTGKETQYFGPGTRLLVL.

This rearrangement joins TRBV12-3 or TRBV12-4 to TRBJ2-5; D is unresolved. Trimming stripped 6 bases from V and 5 bases from J, with 13 bases between. This CDR3 is built from 13 residues. The CDR3 DNA follows: TGTGCCAGCAGACGAAGAGACGGCGAGACCCAGTACTTC. Translating it yields CASRRRDGETQYF.

The chain couples TRBV6-1 to TRBJ1-1, with 9 positions matching TRBD1. V dropped 7 bases and J dropped 5; count of bases not matched to a gene: 8. This CDR3 has 14 amino acids. The germline V gene has CDR1 MNHNS and CDR2 SASEGT. The CDR3 DNA is TGTGCCAGCACCCAGGGACAGGGAAGAACTGAAGCTTTCTTT. It specifies CASTQGQGRTEAFF.

This clonotype was counted between two and nine times. The gene calls are TRBV9 and TRBJ1-1; D call uncertain. The germline V gene has CDR1 SGDLS and CDR2 YYNGEE. CDR3 length: 14 residues. V was shortened by 1 base and J by 3 bases, with 10 bases between the two germline ends. CDR3 bases: TGTGCCAGCAGCGTAATGGGCCTAGACACTGAAGCTTTCTTT. This codes for CASSVMGLDTEAFF.

This clonotype was counted ten times or more. The chain links TRBV14 to TRBJ2-6; D unresolved. Deletions cut 4 bases from V and 0 bases from J, with 4 bases between. CDR1 and CDR2 from the germline V gene are SGHDN and FVKESK. The CDR3 is 14 amino acids. The chain's CDR3 is CASSPHSGANVLTF. CDR3 bases: TGTGCCAGCAGCCCGCACTCTGGGGCCAACGTCCTGACTTTC. The whole variable domain, filled in from reference TRBV14 and TRBJ2-6, reads EAGVTQFPSHSVIEKGQTVTLRCDPISGHDNLYWYRRVMGKEIKFLLHFVKESKQDESGMPNNRFLAERTGGTYSTLKVQPAELEDSGVYFCASSPHSGANVLTFGAGSRLTVL.

This clonotype was seen at least ten times. This chain uses TRBV9 with TRBJ1-6; D may be TRBD1 (5 bases). This CDR3 comprises 16 residues. Germline V CDR1 and CDR2: SGDLS, YYNGEE. V lost 4 bases and J 10 bases, leaving 21 bases between the germline ends. The CDR3, as DNA: TGTGCCAGCAGCTCGGGCACGGGATCGCGGGGGTCACCCCTCCACTTT. This encodes CASSSGTGSRGSPLHF. The full variable domain, rest sourced from reference TRBV9 and TRBJ1-6, is DSGVTQTPKHLITATGQRVTLRCSPRSGDLSVYWYQQSLDQGLQFLIQYYNGEERAKGNILERFSAQQFPDLHSELNLSSLELGDSALYFCASSSGTGSRGSPLHFGNGTRLTVT.

The V and J genes are TRBV14 and TRBJ2-2, with 9 bases lining up with TRBD1. J gave up 7 bases and V 1 base, and 7 bases lay outside the gene matches. The CDR3 is 16 residues long. Germline assignment: CDR1 SGHDN and CDR2 FVKESK. For the CDR3, the DNA is TGTGCCAGCAGCCAAGCCGGGACAGGGCGGGTCGGGGAGCTGTTTTTT. It yields the protein CASSQAGTGRVGELFF. Complete variable domain (other parts from reference TRBV14 and TRBJ2-2): EAGVTQFPSHSVIEKGQTVTLRCDPISGHDNLYWYRRVMGKEIKFLLHFVKESKQDESGMPNNRFLAERTGGTYSTLKVQPAELEDSGVYFCASSQAGTGRVGELFFGEGSRLTVL.

This clonotype was observed once. The chain links TRBV10-3 to TRBJ1-2, with unresolved D. With 3 bases removed from V and 3 bases from J, the gap between germline ends came to 8 bases. This CDR3 contains 13 residues. Per germline, CDR1 ENHRY and CDR2 SYGVKD. This CDR3 reads CAISDRRDYGYTF. In DNA, the CDR3 is TGTGCCATCAGTGATAGGCGGGACTATGGCTACACCTTC.

This clonotype showed up just a few times. J is TRBJ2-7 and V is TRBV7-2; 12 bases agree with TRBD2. The CDR3 is 17 amino acids. Germline assignment: CDR1 SGHTA and CDR2 FQGNSA. The V segment lost 2 bases and the J segment 2 bases; nucleotides outside the gene matches: 7. The CDR3 reads CASSLTNRLAGAYEQYF. The CDR3 coding sequence is TGTGCCAGCAGCTTAACCAATAGACTAGCGGGGGCCTACGAGCAGTACTTC.

The rearrangement joins TRBV24-1 to TRBJ1-5; no firm D call. This CDR3 spans 14 amino acids. The V end lost 1 base, the J end lost 7 bases, and 10 bases lay between the germline ends. Germline V lookup: CDR1 KGHDR, CDR2 SFDVKD. CDR3 loop: CATSDFGGSQPQHF. CDR3 coding DNA: TGTGCCACCAGTGATTTCGGTGGATCACAGCCCCAGCATTTT.

The J gene is TRBJ1-1, the V gene TRBV5-1, with TRBD1 identical over 8 bases. Germline CDR1 is SGHRS and CDR2 is YFSETQ. The CDR3 consists of 14 residues. V shed 3 bases and J 3 bases; nucleotides not matched to a gene: 4. CDR3 nucleotide sequence: TGCGCCAGCAGCTCGACAGGGGAACACACTGAAGCTTTCTTT. Its translation: CASSSTGEHTEAFF. Variable domain in full (rest from reference TRBV5-1 and TRBJ1-1): KAGVTQTPRYLIKTRGQQVTLSCSPISGHRSVSWYQQTPGQGLQFLFEYFSETQRNKGNFPGRFSGRQFSNSRSEMNVSTLELGDSALYLCASSSTGEHTEAFFGQGTRLTVV.

V and J are TRBV25-1 and TRBJ1-2; TRBD1 might be the D (5 bases). The CDR3 extends over 16 amino acids. CDR1 and CDR2 from the germline V gene are MGHDK and SYGVNS. With 2 bases removed from V and 4 bases from J, the gap between germline ends came to 17 bases. This chain's CDR3 is CASSEALLGEVYGYTF. CDR3 nucleotide sequence: TGTGCCAGCAGTGAAGCGCTTTTAGGGGAGGTCTATGGCTACACCTTC.

Worth noting for this clonotype: This may be a read error: a much more frequent sequence differs by one nucleotide. Here the CDR3 DNA reads TGCAGCGTTGACGGCGGGACTAGCGAGGGGGAGACCCGGTACTTC. Amino acid sequence: CSVDGGTSEGETRYF. V usage is TRBV29-1 and J usage is TRBJ2-5; 10 nucleotides line up with TRBD2. CDR3 length equals 15 residues. Germline V gene data show CDR1 as SQVTM and CDR2 as ANQGSEA.

This rearrangement joins TRBV7-8 to TRBJ2-7; no clear D. This CDR3 comprises 13 residues. CDR1 is SGHVS, CDR2 FQNEAQ, per germline. Trimming took 6 bases from V and 0 from J, leaving 9 bases between them. CDR3 bases: TGTGCCAGCAGTCCCACTAACTCCTACGAGCAGTACTTC. Translated, it gives CASSPTNSYEQYF.

The rearrangement links TRBV7-2 to TRBJ1-5, with TRBD1 as a possible D gene (5 bases). Trimming took 3 bases from V and 4 from J, leaving 16 bases between them. The V gene's germline CDR1 is SGHTA and CDR2 FQGNSA. The CDR3 runs to 16 residues. The CDR3: CASSFSAVEGNQPQHF. CDR3 nucleotides: TGTGCCAGCAGCTTTAGTGCCGTCGAGGGGAATCAGCCCCAGCATTTT.

V usage is TRBV7-9 and J usage is TRBJ1-1; tentatively, D is TRBD1 (5 bases). V was trimmed by 3 bases and J by 1 base, leaving 9 bases between them. CDR3 length equals 14 residues. Germline V gives CDR1 SEHNR, CDR2 FQNEAQ (reference sequence). The CDR3 reads CASSFGGKNTEAFF. CDR3 coding DNA: TGTGCCAGCAGCTTCGGGGGAAAGAACACTGAAGCTTTCTTT. The full variable domain, in which reference TRBV7-9 and TRBJ1-1 provide the parts outside the CDR3, is DTGVSQNPRHKITKRGQNVTFRCDPISEHNRLYWYRQTLGQGPEFLTYFQNEAQLEKSRLLSDRFSAERPKGSFSTLEIQRTEQGDSAMYLCASSFGGKNTEAFFGQGTRLTVV.

The chain joins TRBV7-6 to TRBJ2-7; TRBD2 matches 9 bases. The closer fit of TRBJ2-1 to the DNA end suggests the J call may be wrong. Germline loops: CDR1 SGHVS, CDR2 FNYEAQ. This CDR3 is built from 15 residues. In DNA form, the CDR3 reads TGTGCCAGCAGCGTAAAGGCGGGAGGGTACAATGAGCAGTTCTTC. It is translated as CASSVKAGGYNEQFF.

The chain links TRBV29-1 to TRBJ1-4; no clear D. Germline-derived CDR1 and CDR2 are SQVTM and ANQGSEA. Trimming pared 5 bases from V and 5 bases from J, leaving 18 bases between. This CDR3 has 15 residues. The DNA for the CDR3 is TGCAGCGTTAGCCTGAGGGCAGACCCCAATGAAAAACTGTTTTTT. Protein: CSVSLRADPNEKLFF.

This clonotype occurred a few times. This rearrangement joins TRBV15 to TRBJ1-1; no firm D call. This CDR3 region has 13 residues. Germline assignment: CDR1 LNHNV and CDR2 YYDKDF (reference sequence). The V and J ends lost 9 bases and 0 bases respectively, with 11 bases between them. The CDR3: CATKRALNTEAFF. The CDR3 nucleotides are TGTGCCACTAAAAGGGCGCTGAACACTGAAGCTTTCTTT.

This clonotype has just a few counts. J is TRBJ2-5 and V is TRBV12-3 or TRBV12-4, with D unclear. Trimming cost V 1 base and J 5 bases, with 14 bases left between them. The CDR3 covers 15 residues. In nucleotides, the CDR3 is TGTGCCAGCAGTTTAGAGGAAGGGTACACGGAGACCCAGTACTTC. Encoded protein: CASSLEEGYTETQYF.

This clonotype came up a few times. The genes are TRBV24-1 and TRBJ2-7; the match to TRBD2 covers 10 bases. This CDR3 region has 14 residues. The junction had 5 bases not matched to a gene; V was cut back by 5 bases and J by 5 bases. CDR1 is KGHDR, CDR2 SFDVKD, per germline. The DNA for the CDR3 is TGTGCCACCAGTGCTAGCGGGAGTCTCCACGAGCAGTACTTC. This translates into CATSASGSLHEQYF.

This clonotype was detected ten times or more. V gene TRBV29-1 combines with J gene TRBJ2-5, with 10 positions matching TRBD1. This CDR3 is 14 amino acids long. Germline-derived CDR1 and CDR2 are SQVTM and ANQGSEA. Trimming cost V 7 bases and J 5 bases; bases outside gene matches: 10. The CDR3 protein is CSAAGTGDGETQYF. CDR3 nucleotides: TGCAGCGCAGCCGGGACAGGGGATGGGGAGACCCAGTACTTC.

At least ten counts were recorded for this clonotype. Here the CDR3 reads CASSEGTGGGQPQHF. DNA for the CDR3: TGTGCCAGCAGTGAAGGGACAGGGGGCGGTCAGCCCCAGCATTTT. This chain joins TRBV2 and TRBJ1-5, with 11 bases aligning to TRBD1. This CDR3 is built from 15 residues. V was clipped by 1 base and J by 6 bases; unmatched bases: 2. Germline loops: CDR1 SNHLY, CDR2 FYNNEI.

This clonotype occurred many times. The chain links TRBV29-1 to TRBJ1-2, with TRBD1 identical over 7 bases. Germline V gene sequence: CDR1 SQVTM, CDR2 ANQGSEA. Trimming removed 6 bases from V and 7 bases from J; junction bases left unmatched: 8. The CDR3 has 12 amino acids. CDR3 DNA: TGCAGCGTCGATGACAGGGTTGGTGGCTACACCTTC. It codes for CSVDDRVGGYTF. Drawing the rest from reference TRBV29-1 and TRBJ1-2, the complete variable domain is SAVISQKPSRDICQRGTSLTIQCQVDSQVTMMFWYRQQPGQSLTLIATANQGSEATYESGFVIDKFPISRPNLTFSTLTVSNMSPEDSSIYLCSVDDRVGGYTFGSGTRLTVV.

In nucleotides, the CDR3 is TGTGCCAGCAGCTTAAGCAGGGGGTCCGATCAGCCCCAGTACTTC. Translated: CASSLSRGSDQPQYF. V and J are TRBV7-2 and TRBJ2-5, with 7 bases identical to TRBD1. With 2 bases clipped from V and 9 bases from J, the junction kept 12 bases outside the gene matches. The CDR3 extends over 15 amino acids. The V gene's germline CDR1 is SGHTA and CDR2 FQGNSA. Full variable domain (outside the CDR3, taken from reference TRBV7-2 and TRBJ2-5): GAGVSQSPSNKVTEKGKDVELRCDPISGHTALYWYRQSLGQGLEFLIYFQGNSAPDKSGLPSDRFSAERTGGSVSTLTIQRTQQEDSAVYLCASSLSRGSDQPQYFGPGTRLLVL.

The V gene is TRBV20-1, the J gene TRBJ2-5, with 7 bases identical to TRBD2. From germline, CDR1 is DFQATT and CDR2 SNEGSKA (reference sequence). With 4 bases clipped from V and 3 bases from J, the junction kept 8 bases outside the gene matches. The CDR3 length is 14 residues. As DNA, the CDR3 is TGCAGTGCTAATGACCGGGGGAGGGAAGAGACCCAGTACTTC. This gives the protein CSANDRGREETQYF.